This TCR beta chain was sequenced in a study of early T cells in non-severe SARS-CoV-2 infection. The sample holds many counts of this clonotype. This CDR3 spans 12 amino acids. Germline CDR1 reads ENHRY; CDR2 reads SYGVKD. The germline V and J ends were trimmed by 3 bases and 0 bases, with 2 bases remaining between them. Separate cDNA molecules each had unique molecular identifiers attached to them. A single record per CDR3 protein comes from TCRdb applying MiXCR to the 5' RACE reads. Altogether 25,000 to 30,000 distinct CDR3 sequences are present, about 4.8% being singletons, with the ten largest covering about a tenth.

The V call is TRBV10-3, the J call TRBJ2-5; D uncertain. What was sequenced was whole blood. This TCR came from an adult who was a healthcare worker with PCR-confirmed SARS-CoV-2 infection or an uninfected control (not recorded which). In nucleotides, the CDR3 is TGTGCCATCAGTGAAGACCAAGAGACCCAGTACTTC. Translated, it gives CAISEDQETQYF.